The clone carrying this T cell receptor beta chain turned up a few times. Antigen unknown. The protocol was immunoSEQ multiplex PCR, while the TCRdb copy is restricted to in-frame clones and leaves out a portion. This sample has 14,000 or so clones; 83% occur once, and the top ten carry 22%. The CDR3 is 16 residues long. The trim removed 4 bases at V and 3 bases at J, leaving 5 bases unmatched. In germline, CDR1 is SGHNT, CDR2 YYREEE (reference sequence). This specimen belongs to a study of PD-1 blockade in classical Hodgkin lymphoma. Overall study findings and caveats: Whereas CD4+ TCR diversity had risen significantly by C4D1, CD8+ TCR diversity had not.

With no exception, relapse followed autologous stem cell transplantation in all patients, and brentuximab vedotin exposure varied. This clonotype was sampled from a human donor with classical Hodgkin lymphoma. Sequencing used peripheral blood mononuclear cells (PBMCs), obtained at baseline. V usage is TRBV5-4 and J usage is TRBJ2-2, with 11 nucleotides matching TRBD1. The chain's CDR3 is CASSTGQGADTGELFF. CDR3 in DNA: TGTGCCAGCAGCACAGGACAGGGGGCCGACACCGGGGAGCTGTTTTTT.